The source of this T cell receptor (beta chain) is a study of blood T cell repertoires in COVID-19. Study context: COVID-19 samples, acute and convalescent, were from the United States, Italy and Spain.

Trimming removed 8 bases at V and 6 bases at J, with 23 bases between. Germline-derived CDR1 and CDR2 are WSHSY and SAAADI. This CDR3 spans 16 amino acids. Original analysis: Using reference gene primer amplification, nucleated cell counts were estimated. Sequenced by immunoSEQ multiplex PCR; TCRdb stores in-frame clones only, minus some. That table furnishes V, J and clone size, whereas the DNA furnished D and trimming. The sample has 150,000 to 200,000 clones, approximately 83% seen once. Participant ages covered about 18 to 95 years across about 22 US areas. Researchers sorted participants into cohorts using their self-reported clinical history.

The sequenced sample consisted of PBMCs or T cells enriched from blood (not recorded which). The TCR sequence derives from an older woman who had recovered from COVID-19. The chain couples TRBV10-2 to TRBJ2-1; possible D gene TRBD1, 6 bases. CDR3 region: CASEDSWTEGRNEQFF. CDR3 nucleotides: TGCGCCAGCGAGGATTCTTGGACAGAGGGGCGCAATGAGCAGTTCTTC.